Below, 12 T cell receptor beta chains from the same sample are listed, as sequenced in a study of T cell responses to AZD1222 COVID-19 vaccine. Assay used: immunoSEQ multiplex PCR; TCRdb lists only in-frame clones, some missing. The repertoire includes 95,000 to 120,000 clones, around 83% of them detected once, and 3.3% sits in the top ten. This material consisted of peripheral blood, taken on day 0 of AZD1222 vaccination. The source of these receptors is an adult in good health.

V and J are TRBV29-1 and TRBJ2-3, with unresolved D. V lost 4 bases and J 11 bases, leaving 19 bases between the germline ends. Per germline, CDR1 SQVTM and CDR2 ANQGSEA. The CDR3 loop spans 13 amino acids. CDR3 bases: TGCAGCGTTGCCCTTGTGGGGTTGTCGGGGCAGTATTTT. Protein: CSVALVGLSGQYF.

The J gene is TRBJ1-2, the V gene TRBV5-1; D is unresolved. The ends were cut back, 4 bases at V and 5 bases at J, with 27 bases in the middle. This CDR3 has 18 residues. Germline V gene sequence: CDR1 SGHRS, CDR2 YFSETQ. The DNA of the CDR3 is TGCGCCAGCAGCCTTGTTGAACCGGCAGGATACGAAATTTATGGCTACACCTTC. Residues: CASSLVEPAGYEIYGYTF.

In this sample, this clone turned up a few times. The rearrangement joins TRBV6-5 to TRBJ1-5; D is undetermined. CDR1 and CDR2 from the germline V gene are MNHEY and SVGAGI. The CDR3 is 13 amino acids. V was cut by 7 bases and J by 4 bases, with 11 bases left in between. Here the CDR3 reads CASTAGKNQPQHF. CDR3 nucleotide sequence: TGTGCCAGCACGGCGGGGAAGAATCAGCCCCAGCATTTT.

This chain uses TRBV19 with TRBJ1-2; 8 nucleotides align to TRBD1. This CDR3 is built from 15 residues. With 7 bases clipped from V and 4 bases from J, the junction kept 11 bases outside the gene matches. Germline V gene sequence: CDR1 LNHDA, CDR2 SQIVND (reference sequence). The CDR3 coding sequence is TGTGCCAGTACCCCGGACGGGACAGGTCCCTATGGCTACACCTTC. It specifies CASTPDGTGPYGYTF.

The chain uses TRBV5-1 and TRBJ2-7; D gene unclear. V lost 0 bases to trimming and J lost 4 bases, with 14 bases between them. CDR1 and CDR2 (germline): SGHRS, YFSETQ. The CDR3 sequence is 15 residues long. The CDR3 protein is CASSLVGSLGYEQYF. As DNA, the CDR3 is TGCGCCAGCAGCTTGGTGGGGTCCCTTGGTTACGAGCAGTACTTC.

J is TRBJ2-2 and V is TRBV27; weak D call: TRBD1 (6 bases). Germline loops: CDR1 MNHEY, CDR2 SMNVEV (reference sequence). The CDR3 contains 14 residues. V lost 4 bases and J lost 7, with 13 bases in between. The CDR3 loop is CASSSVGGIGELFF. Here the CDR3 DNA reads TGTGCCAGCAGTTCAGTAGGGGGAATCGGGGAGCTGTTTTTT.

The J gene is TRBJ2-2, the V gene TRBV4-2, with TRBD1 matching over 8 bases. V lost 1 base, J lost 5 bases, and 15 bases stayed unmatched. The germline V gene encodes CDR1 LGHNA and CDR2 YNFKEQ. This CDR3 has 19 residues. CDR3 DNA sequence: TGTGCCAGCAGCCAAGGACCCAACGCCGGGACAGGAGGGACCGGGGAGCTGTTTTTT. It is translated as CASSQGPNAGTGGTGELFF.

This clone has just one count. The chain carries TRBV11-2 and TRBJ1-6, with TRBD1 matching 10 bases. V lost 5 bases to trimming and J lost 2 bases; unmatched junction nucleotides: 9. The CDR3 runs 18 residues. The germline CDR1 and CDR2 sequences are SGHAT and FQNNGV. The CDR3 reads CASSHRDRGSAYNSPLHF. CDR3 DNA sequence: TGTGCCAGCAGCCACCGGGACAGGGGTAGCGCCTATAATTCACCCCTCCACTTT.

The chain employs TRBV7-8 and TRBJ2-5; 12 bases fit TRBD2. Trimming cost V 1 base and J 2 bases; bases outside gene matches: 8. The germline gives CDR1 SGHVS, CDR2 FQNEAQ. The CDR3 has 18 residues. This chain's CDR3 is CASSLGLAGGQGQETQYF. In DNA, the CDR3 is TGTGCCAGCAGCTTAGGCCTAGCGGGGGGGCAAGGGCAAGAGACCCAGTACTTC.

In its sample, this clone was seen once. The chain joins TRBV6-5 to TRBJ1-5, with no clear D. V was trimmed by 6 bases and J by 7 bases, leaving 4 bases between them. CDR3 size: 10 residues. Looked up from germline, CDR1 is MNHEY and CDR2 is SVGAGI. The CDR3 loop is CASSRQPQHF. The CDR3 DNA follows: TGTGCCAGCAGCAGACAGCCCCAGCATTTT.

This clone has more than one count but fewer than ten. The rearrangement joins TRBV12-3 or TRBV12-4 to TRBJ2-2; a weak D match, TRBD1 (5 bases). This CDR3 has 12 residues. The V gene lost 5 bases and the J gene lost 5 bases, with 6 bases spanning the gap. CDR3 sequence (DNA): TGTGCCAGCAGTCGACAGACCGGGGAGCTGTTTTTT. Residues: CASSRQTGELFF.

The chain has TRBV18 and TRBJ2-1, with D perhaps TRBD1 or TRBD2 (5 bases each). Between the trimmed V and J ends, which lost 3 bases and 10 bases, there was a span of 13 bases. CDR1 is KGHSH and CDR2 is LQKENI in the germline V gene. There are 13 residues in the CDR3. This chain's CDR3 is CASSPRGGDEQFF. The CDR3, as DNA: TGTGCCAGCTCACCGAGGGGTGGGGACGAGCAGTTCTTC.